Listed below are T cell receptor beta chains from one sample, sequenced in a study of blood T cell repertoires in COVID-19. Sequencing used immunoSEQ multiplex PCR; TCRdb keeps in-frame clones, though not all of them. This sample has some 150,000 clones, with about 89% found just once. The sample was peripheral blood. Receptors originate from a man aged 50 to 60 who had recovered from COVID-19. Both conserved end residues are part of each CDR3. The D gene is left open where the match is weak. Size tells how often a clone was seen (once, few, many) or the class of an expanded clone, and some rows leave it out.

D gene: TRBD2
V gene: TRBV18
J gene: TRBJ2-1
clone size: .
CDR3 protein: CASSPPSGGTYNEQFF
CDR3 DNA: TGTGCCAGCTCACCACCGAGCGGGGGGACCTACAATGAGCAGTTCTTC

D gene: .
V gene: TRBV9
J gene: TRBJ1-1
clone size: .
CDR3 protein: CASSVDQGITEAFF
CDR3 DNA: TGTGCCAGCAGCGTAGATCAGGGGATCACTGAAGCTTTCTTT

D gene: .
V gene: TRBV7-2
J gene: TRBJ2-5
clone size: .
CDR3 protein: CASSSAPGETQYF
CDR3 DNA: TGTGCCAGCAGCTCCGCCCCGGGGGAGACCCAGTACTTC

D gene: .
V gene: TRBV19
J gene: TRBJ1-1
clone size: .
CDR3 protein: CVVETGRGTEAFF
CDR3 DNA: TGTGTCGTCGAAACAGGGAGAGGCACTGAAGCTTTCTTT

D gene: TRBD2
V gene: TRBV19
J gene: TRBJ2-1
clone size: .
CDR3 protein: CASSMAGGLEQFF
CDR3 DNA: TGTGCCAGTAGTATGGCGGGGGGGCTTGAGCAGTTCTTC

D gene: .
V gene: TRBV6-5
J gene: TRBJ1-5
clone size: .
CDR3 protein: CATRGGRYSNQPQHF
CDR3 DNA: TGTGCCACCCGCGGGGGACGGTATAGCAATCAGCCCCAGCATTTT

D gene: .
V gene: TRBV5-1
J gene: TRBJ2-3
clone size: .
CDR3 protein: CASSLRRGPPDTQYF
CDR3 DNA: TGCGCCAGCAGCTTGAGGAGGGGCCCCCCAGATACGCAGTATTTT

D gene: .
V gene: TRBV6-1
J gene: TRBJ1-3
clone size: .
CDR3 protein: CASSEFIMSSGNSGNTIYF
CDR3 DNA: TGTGCCAGCAGTGAATTTATTATGTCTTCGGGGAATAGCGGAAACACCATATATTTT

D gene: .
V gene: TRBV6-1
J gene: TRBJ2-7
clone size: .
CDR3 protein: CASSELGARGEQYF
CDR3 DNA: TGTGCCAGCAGTGAACTGGGGGCGCGAGGTGAGCAGTACTTC

D gene: .
V gene: TRBV30
J gene: TRBJ1-3
clone size: .
CDR3 protein: CAWTPGSGNTIYF
CDR3 DNA: TGTGCCTGGACGCCCGGGTCTGGAAACACCATATATTTT

D gene: .
V gene: TRBV5-4
J gene: TRBJ1-1
clone size: few
CDR3 protein: CASSLHQGNTEAFF
CDR3 DNA: TGTGCCAGCAGCTTGCACCAGGGGAACACTGAAGCTTTCTTT

D gene: .
V gene: TRBV30
J gene: TRBJ1-6
clone size: .
CDR3 protein: CAGGREESSYNSPLHF
CDR3 DNA: TGTGCCGGGGGCCGGGAGGAGAGCTCCTATAATTCACCCCTCCACTTT

D gene: TRBD2
V gene: TRBV25-1
J gene: TRBJ2-2
clone size: .
CDR3 protein: CASREVAGAVSGELFF
CDR3 DNA: TGTGCCAGCAGGGAGGTAGCGGGGGCAGTTTCCGGGGAGCTGTTTTTT